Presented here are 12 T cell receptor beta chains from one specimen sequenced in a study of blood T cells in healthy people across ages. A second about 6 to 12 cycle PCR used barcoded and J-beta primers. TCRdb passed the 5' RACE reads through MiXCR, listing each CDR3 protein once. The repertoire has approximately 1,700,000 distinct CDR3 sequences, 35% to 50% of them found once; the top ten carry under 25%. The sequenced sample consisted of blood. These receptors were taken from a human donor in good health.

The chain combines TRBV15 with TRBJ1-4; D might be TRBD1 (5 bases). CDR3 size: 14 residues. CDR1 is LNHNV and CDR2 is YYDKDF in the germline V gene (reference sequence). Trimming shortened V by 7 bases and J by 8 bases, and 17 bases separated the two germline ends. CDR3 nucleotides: TGTGCCACCAAGACGATAGGGGTTTACGAAAAACTGTTTTTT. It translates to CATKTIGVYEKLFF.

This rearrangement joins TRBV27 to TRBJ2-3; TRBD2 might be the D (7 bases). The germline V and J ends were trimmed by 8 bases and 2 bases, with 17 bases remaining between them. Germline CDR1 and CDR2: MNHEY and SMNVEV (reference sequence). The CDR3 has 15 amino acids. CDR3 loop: CASREGGANTDTQYF. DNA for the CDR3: TGTGCCAGCCGTGAAGGGGGGGCGAACACAGATACGCAGTATTTT.

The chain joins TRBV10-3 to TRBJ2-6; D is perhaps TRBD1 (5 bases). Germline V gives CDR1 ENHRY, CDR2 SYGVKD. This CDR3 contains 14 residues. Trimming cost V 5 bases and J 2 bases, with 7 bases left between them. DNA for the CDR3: TGTGCCATCAGTCCGGACACTGGGGCCAACGTCCTGACTTTC. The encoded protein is CAISPDTGANVLTF.

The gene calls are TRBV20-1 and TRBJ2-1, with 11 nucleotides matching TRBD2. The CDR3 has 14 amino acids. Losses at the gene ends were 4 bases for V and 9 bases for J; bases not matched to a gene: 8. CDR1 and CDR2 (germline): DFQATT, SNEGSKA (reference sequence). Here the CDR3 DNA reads TGCAGTGCTACTGTAGCGGGGGGGCCGAGTGAGCAGTTCTTC. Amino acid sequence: CSATVAGGPSEQFF.

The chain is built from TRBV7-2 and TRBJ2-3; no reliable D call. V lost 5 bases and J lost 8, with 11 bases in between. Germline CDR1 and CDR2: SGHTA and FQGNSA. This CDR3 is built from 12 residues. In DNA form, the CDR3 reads TGTGCCAGCAGCCCCGGCCCCGTTACGCAGTATTTT. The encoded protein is CASSPGPVTQYF.

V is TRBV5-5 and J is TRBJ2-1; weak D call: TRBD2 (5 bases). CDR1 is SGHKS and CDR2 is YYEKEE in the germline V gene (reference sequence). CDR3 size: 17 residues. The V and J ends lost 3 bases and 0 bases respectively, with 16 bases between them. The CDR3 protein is CASSYTRLSVSYNEQFF. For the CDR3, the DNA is TGTGCCAGCAGCTACACTAGACTGTCCGTCTCCTACAATGAGCAGTTCTTC.

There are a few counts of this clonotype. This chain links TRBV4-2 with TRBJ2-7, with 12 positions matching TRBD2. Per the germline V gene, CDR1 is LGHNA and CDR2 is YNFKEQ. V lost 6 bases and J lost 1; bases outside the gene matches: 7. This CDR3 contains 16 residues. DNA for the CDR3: TGTGCCAGCAGTCTTCAACTAGCGGGGGGATCCTACGAGCAGTACTTC. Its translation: CASSLQLAGGSYEQYF.

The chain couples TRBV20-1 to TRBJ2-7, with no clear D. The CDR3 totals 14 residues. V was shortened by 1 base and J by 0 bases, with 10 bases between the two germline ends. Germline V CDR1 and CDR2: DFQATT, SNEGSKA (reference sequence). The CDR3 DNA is TGCAGTGCTAGAGCCCAGCCGAGCTCCTACGAGCAGTACTTC. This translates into CSARAQPSSYEQYF.

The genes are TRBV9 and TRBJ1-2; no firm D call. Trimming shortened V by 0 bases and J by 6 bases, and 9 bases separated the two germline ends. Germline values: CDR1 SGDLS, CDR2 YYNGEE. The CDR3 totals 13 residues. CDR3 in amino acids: CASSVGHADGYTF. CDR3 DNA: TGTGCCAGCAGCGTAGGACATGCCGATGGCTACACCTTC. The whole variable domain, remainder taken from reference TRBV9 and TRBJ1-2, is DSGVTQTPKHLITATGQRVTLRCSPRSGDLSVYWYQQSLDQGLQFLIQYYNGEERAKGNILERFSAQQFPDLHSELNLSSLELGDSALYFCASSVGHADGYTFGSGTRLTVV.

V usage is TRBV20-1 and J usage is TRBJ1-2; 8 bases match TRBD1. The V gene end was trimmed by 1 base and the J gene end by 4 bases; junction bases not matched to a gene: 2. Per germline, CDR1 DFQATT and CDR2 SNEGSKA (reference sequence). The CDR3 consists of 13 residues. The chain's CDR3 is CSARVGTGYGYTF. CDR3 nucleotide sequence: TGCAGTGCTAGAGTCGGGACAGGCTATGGCTACACCTTC.

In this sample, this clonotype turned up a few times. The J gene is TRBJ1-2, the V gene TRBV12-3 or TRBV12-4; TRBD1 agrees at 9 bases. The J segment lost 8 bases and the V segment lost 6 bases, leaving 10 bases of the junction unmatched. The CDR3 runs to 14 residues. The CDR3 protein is CASRCLPGQGGYTF. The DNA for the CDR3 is TGTGCCAGCAGATGCCTCCCGGGACAGGGAGGCTACACCTTC.

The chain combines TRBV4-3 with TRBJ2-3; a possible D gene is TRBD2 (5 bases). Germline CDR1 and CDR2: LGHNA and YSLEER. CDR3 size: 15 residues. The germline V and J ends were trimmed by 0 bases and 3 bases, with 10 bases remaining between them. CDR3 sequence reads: CASSQDGSQTDTQYF. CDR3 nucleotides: TGCGCCAGCAGCCAAGATGGGAGCCAGACAGATACGCAGTATTTT.